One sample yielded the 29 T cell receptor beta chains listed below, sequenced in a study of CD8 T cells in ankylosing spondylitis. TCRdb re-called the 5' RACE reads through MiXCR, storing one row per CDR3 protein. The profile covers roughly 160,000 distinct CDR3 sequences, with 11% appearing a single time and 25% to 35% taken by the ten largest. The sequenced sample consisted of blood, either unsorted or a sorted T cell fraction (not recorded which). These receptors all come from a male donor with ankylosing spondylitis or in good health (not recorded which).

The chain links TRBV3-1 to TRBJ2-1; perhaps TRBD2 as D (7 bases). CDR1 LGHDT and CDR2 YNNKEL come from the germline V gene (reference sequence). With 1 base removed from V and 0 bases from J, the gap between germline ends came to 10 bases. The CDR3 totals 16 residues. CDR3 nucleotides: TGTGCCAGCAGCCAAGGAGGGGGGGTCTCCTACAATGAGCAGTTCTTC. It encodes CASSQGGGVSYNEQFF.

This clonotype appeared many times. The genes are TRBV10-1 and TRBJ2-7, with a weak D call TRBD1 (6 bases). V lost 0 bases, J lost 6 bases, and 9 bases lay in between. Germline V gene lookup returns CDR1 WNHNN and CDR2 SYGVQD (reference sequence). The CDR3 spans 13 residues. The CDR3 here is CASSESGRGEQYF. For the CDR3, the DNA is TGCGCCAGCAGTGAGTCGGGCAGGGGCGAGCAGTACTTC.

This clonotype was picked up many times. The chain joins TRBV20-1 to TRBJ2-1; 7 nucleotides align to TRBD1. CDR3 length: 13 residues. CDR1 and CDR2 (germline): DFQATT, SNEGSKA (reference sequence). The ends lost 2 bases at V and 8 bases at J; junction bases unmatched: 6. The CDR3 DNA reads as TGCAGTGCTAGACTAGACAGGGACGATGAGCAGTTCTTC. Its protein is CSARLDRDDEQFF.

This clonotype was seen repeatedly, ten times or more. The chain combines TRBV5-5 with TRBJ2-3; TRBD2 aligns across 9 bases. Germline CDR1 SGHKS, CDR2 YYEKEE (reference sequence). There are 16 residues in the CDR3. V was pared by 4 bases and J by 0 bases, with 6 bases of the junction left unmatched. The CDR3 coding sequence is TGTGCCAGCAGCACGGGACTAGCTACTAGCACAGATACGCAGTATTTT. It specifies CASSTGLATSTDTQYF.

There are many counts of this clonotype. The CDR3 loop reads CASSPGVNEQFF. The CDR3 nucleotides are TGTGCCAGCAGTCCTGGGGTCAATGAGCAGTTCTTC. This chain uses TRBV12-3 or TRBV12-4 with TRBJ2-1; D is unresolved. Trimming pared 5 bases from V and 6 bases from J, leaving 8 bases between. This CDR3 spans 12 amino acids.

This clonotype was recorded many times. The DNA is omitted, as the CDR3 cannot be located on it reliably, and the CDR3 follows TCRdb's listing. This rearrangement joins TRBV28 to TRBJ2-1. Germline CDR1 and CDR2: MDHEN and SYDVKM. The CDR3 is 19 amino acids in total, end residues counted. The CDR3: CASSLGITTMSSSSLGQFF.

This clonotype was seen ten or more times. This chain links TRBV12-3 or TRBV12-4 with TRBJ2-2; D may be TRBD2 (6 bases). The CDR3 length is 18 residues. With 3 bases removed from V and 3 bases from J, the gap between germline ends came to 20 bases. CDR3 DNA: TGTGCCAGCAGTTTGGGGGGACTGTCGAGGAGAGACACCGGGGAGCTGTTTTTT. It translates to CASSLGGLSRRDTGELFF.

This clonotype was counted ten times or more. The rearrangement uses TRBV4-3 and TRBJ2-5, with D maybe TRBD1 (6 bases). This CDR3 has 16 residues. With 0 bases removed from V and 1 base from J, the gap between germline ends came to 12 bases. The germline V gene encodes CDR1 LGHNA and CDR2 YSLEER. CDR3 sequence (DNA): TGCGCCAGCAGCCAAGAGCCTCGACAGGTCCAAGAGACCCAGTACTTC. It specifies CASSQEPRQVQETQYF.

The CDR3 DNA is TGTGCCAGCAGCCGTTTACCGGGACAGGGGGTCGAAGGAAACACCATATATTTT. Amino acid sequence: CASSRLPGQGVEGNTIYF. The rearrangement uses TRBV11-1 and TRBJ1-3; 11 nucleotides match TRBD1. The CDR3 consists of 18 residues. Germline CDR1 SGHAT, CDR2 FQDESV (reference sequence). J lost 4 bases, V lost 5 bases, and 13 bases had no gene match.

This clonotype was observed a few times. The CDR3 loop is CASSVRGGIQETQYF. CDR3 coding DNA: TGTGCCAGCAGTGTCAGAGGGGGTATCCAAGAGACCCAGTACTTC. The chain couples TRBV9 to TRBJ2-5; a possible D gene is TRBD1 (6 bases). This CDR3 is built from 15 residues. Per germline, CDR1 SGDLS and CDR2 YYNGEE. With 5 bases removed from V and 1 base from J, the gap between germline ends came to 15 bases.

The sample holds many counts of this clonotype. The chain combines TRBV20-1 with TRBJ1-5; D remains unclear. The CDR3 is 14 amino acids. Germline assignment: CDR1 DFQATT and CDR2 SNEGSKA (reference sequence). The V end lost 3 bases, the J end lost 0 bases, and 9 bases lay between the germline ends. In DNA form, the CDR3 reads TGCAGTGCTAGTGAAGGTTATAGCAATCAGCCCCAGCATTTT. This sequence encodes CSASEGYSNQPQHF.

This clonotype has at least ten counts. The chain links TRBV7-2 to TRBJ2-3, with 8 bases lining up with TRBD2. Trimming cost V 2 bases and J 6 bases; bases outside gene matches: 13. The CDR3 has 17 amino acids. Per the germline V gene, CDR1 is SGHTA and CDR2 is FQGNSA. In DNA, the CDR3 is TGTGCCAGCAGCTTATCCCTGGGAGCGGGAGCGGCCGATACGCAGTATTTT. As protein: CASSLSLGAGAADTQYF.

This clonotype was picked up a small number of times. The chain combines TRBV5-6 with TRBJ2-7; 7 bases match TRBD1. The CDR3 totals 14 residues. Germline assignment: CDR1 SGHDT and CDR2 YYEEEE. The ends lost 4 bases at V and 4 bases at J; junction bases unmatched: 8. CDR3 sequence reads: CASSAGTVKYEQYF. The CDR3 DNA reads TGTGCCAGCAGCGCTGGGACAGTTAAATACGAGCAGTACTTC.

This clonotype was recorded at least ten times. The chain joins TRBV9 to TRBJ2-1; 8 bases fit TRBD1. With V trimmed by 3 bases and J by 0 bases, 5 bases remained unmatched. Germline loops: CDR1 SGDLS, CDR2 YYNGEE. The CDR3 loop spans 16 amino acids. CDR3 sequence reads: CASSARDRSSYNEQFF. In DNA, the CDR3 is TGTGCCAGCAGCGCCCGGGACAGGAGCTCCTACAATGAGCAGTTCTTC.

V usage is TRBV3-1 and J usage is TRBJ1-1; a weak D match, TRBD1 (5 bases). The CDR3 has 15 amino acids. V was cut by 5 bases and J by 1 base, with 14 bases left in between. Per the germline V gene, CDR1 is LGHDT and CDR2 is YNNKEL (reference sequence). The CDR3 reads CASSLNRDSNTEAFF. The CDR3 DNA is TGTGCCAGCAGCTTAAATCGGGACTCGAACACTGAAGCTTTCTTT. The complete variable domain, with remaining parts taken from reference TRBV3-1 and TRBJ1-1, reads DTAVSQTPKYLVTQMGNDKSIKCEQNLGHDTMYWYKQDSKKFLKIMFSYNNKELIINETVPNRFSPKSPDKAHLNLHINSLELGDSAVYFCASSLNRDSNTEAFFGQGTRLTVV.

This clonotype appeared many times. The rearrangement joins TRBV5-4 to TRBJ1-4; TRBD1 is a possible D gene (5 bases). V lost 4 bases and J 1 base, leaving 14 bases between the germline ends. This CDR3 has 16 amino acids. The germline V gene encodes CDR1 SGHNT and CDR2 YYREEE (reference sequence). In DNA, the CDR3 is TGTGCCAGCAGCCTGGACACTGGGGGAACTAATGAAAAACTGTTTTTT. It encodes CASSLDTGGTNEKLFF.

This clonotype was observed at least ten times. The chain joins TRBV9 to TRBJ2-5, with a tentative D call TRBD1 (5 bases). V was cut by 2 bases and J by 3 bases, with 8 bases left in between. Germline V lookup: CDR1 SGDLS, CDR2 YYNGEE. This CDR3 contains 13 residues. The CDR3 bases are TGTGCCAGCAGCGTTTCGGACAAAGAGACCCAGTACTTC. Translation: CASSVSDKETQYF.

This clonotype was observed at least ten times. Here the CDR3 DNA reads TGTGCCAGCAGCTTGGGCACATTTAGCTACGAGCAGTACTTC. Protein sequence: CASSLGTFSYEQYF. The chain has TRBV5-6 and TRBJ2-7; no clear D. The CDR3 totals 14 residues. The germline CDR1 and CDR2 sequences are SGHDT and YYEEEE. Trimming removed 0 bases from V and 3 bases from J, with 10 bases in between. Based on the CDR3 plus reference TRBV5-6 and TRBJ2-7, the full variable domain is DAGVTQSPTHLIKTRGQQVTLRCSPKSGHDTVSWYQQALGQGPQFIFQYYEEEERQRGNFPDRFSGHQFPNYSSELNVNALLLGDSALYLCASSLGTFSYEQYFGPGTRLTVT.

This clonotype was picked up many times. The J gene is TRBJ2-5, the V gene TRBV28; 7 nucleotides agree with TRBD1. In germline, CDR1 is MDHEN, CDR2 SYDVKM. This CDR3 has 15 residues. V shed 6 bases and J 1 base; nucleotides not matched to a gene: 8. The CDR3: CASSPGGLGQETQYF. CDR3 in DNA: TGTGCCAGCAGCCCAGGGGGATTGGGCCAAGAGACCCAGTACTTC.

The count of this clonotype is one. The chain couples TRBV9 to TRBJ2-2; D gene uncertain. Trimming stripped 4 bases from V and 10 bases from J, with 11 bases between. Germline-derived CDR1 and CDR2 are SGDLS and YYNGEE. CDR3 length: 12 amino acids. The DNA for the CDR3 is TGTGCCAGCAGCCTACAGATGAAGGAGCTGTTTTTT. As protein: CASSLQMKELFF.

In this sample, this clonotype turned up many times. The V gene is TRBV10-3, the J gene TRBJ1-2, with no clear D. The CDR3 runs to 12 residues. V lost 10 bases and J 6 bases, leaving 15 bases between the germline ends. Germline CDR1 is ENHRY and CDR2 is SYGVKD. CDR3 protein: CATAASGHGYTF. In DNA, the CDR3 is TGTGCCACCGCGGCCAGCGGCCATGGCTACACCTTC.

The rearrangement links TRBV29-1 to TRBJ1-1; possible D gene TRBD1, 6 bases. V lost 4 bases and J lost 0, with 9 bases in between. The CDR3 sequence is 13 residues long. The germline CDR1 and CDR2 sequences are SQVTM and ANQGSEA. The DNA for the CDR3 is TGCAGCGTTGGACAGGTTATGAACACTGAAGCTTTCTTT. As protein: CSVGQVMNTEAFF.

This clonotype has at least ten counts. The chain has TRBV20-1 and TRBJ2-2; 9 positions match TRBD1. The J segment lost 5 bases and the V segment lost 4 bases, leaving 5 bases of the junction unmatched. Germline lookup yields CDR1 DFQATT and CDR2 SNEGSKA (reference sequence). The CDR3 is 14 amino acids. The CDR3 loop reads CSATDRGGTGELFF. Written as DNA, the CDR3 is TGCAGTGCTACAGACAGGGGGGGTACCGGGGAGCTGTTTTTT.

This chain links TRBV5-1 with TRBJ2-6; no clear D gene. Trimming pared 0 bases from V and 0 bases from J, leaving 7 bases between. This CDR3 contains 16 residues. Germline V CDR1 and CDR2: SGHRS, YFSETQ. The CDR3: CASSLAQSSGANVLTF. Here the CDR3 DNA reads TGCGCCAGCAGCTTGGCGCAGAGCTCTGGGGCCAACGTCCTGACTTTC. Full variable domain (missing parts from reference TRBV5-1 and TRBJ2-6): KAGVTQTPRYLIKTRGQQVTLSCSPISGHRSVSWYQQTPGQGLQFLFEYFSETQRNKGNFPGRFSGRQFSNSRSEMNVSTLELGDSALYLCASSLAQSSGANVLTFGAGSRLTVL.

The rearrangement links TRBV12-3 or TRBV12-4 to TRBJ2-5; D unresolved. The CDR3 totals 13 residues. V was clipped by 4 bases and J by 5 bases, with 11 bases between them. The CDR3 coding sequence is TGTGCCAGCAGTTGGGTGGGAAGGGAGACCCAGTACTTC. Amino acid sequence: CASSWVGRETQYF.

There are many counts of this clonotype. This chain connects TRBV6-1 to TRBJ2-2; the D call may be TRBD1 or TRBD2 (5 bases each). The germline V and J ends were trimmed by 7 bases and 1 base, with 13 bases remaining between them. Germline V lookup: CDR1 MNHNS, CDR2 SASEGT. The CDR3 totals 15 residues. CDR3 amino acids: CASTPGRVNTGELFF. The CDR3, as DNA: TGTGCCAGCACCCCGGGACGGGTGAACACCGGGGAGCTGTTTTTT.

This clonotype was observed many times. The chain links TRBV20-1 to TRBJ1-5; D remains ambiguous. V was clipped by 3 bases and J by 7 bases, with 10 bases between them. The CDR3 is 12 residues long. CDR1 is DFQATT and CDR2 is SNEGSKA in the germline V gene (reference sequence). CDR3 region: CSASKGPQPQHF. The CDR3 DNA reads TGCAGTGCTAGTAAGGGTCCCCAGCCCCAGCATTTT.

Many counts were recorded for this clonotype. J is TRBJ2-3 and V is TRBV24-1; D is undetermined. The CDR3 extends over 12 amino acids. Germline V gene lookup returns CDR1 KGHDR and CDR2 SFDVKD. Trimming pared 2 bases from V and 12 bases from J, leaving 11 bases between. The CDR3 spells CATSDSDMLQYF. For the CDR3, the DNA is TGTGCCACCAGTGATTCCGACATGCTTCAGTATTTT.

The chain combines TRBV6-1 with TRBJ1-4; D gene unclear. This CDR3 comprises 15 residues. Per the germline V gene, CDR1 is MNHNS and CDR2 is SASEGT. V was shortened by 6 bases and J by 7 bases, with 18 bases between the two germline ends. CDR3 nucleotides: TGTGCCAGCAGCCCCGGTGGGTTGGGTGGTGAAAAACTGTTTTTT. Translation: CASSPGGLGGEKLFF.